Below are 29 T cell receptor beta chains sequenced from a single sample in a study of cytomegalovirus exposure and HLA in healthy donors (dated by TCRdb to 2015 to 2018). Library creation used the immunoSEQ multiplex PCR assay. A mixture of 60 forward primers for TCR Vbeta segments and 13 reverse primers for TCR Jbeta segments was used in the multiplex PCR. The table was pulled from immuneACCESS by TCRdb, which kept in-frame rearrangements only. Such tables lose some clones; where checked, under half of the loss comes from unresolved V genes, and the rest has no known cause. The sample table holds 55,000 to 70,000 clones, of which about 73% were seen once. The ten largest clones add up to more than 9.5% of the sample. Sequenced input: PBMCs. All receptors come from a woman aged 55-70 years in good health and CMV-seropositive.

This chain uses TRBV29-1 with TRBJ2-1; 14 bases align to TRBD2. Germline V lookup: CDR1 SQVTM, CDR2 ANQGSEA. The CDR3 totals 15 residues. With V trimmed by 6 bases and J by 9 bases, 10 bases remained unmatched. The CDR3 bases are TGCAGCGTGCCTCGACTAGCGGGGGGGCCGGGTGAGCAGTTCTTC. Translating it yields CSVPRLAGGPGEQFF.

In this sample, this clone turned up a few times. The rearrangement uses TRBV6-1 and TRBJ1-6, with D uncertain. CDR1 and CDR2 (germline): MNHNS, SASEGT. V shed 7 bases and J shed 0 bases, with 7 bases lying between them. There are 14 residues in the CDR3. CDR3 in amino acids: CASKASSYNSPLHF. The CDR3 coding sequence is TGTGCCAGCAAAGCGAGCTCCTATAATTCACCCCTCCACTTT.

This chain uses TRBV30 with TRBJ2-2; the D is unclear. The germline V gene encodes CDR1 GTSNPN and CDR2 SVGIG (reference sequence). Trimming stripped 1 base from V and 3 bases from J, with 6 bases between. The CDR3 is 13 amino acids. CDR3 region: CAWSATDTGELFF. The DNA for the CDR3 is TGTGCCTGGAGTGCCACAGACACCGGGGAGCTGTTTTTT. Using reference TRBV30 and TRBJ2-2 for the parts outside the CDR3, the full variable domain is SQTIHQWPATLVQPVGSPLSLECTVEGTSNPNLYWYRQAAGRGLQLLFYSVGIGQISSEVPQNLSASRPQDRQFILSSKKLLLSDSGFYLCAWSATDTGELFFGEGSRLTVL.

This clone was counted only a few times. The chain uses TRBV2 and TRBJ1-4; 7 positions match TRBD1. Per the germline V gene, CDR1 is SNHLY and CDR2 is FYNNEI. The CDR3 is 15 amino acids. V trimming: 5 bases; J trimming: 8 bases; junction bases outside the gene matches: 11. Here the CDR3 reads CASSRTGDGKEKLFF. Written as DNA, the CDR3 is TGTGCCAGCAGTAGAACAGGGGATGGGAAAGAAAAACTGTTTTTT.

The genes are TRBV27 and TRBJ1-5; 8 bases are shared with TRBD1. Losses at the gene ends were 10 bases for V and 0 bases for J; bases not matched to a gene: 5. Germline CDR1 is MNHEY and CDR2 is SMNVEV (reference sequence). This CDR3 is built from 14 residues. CDR3 sequence: CATRTGHSNQPQHF. In DNA, the CDR3 is TGTGCCACCAGGACAGGGCATAGCAATCAGCCCCAGCATTTT.

The genes are TRBV4-1 and TRBJ1-1, with D possibly being TRBD1 (5 bases). CDR1 is MGHRA, CDR2 YSYEKL, per germline. Trimming took off 2 bases at V and 0 bases at J, with 13 bases between the two ends. The CDR3 spans 16 residues. The CDR3 DNA reads TGCGCCAGCAGCCAATCACCGGGACTTCTGAACACTGAAGCTTTCTTT. Translating gives CASSQSPGLLNTEAFF.

The rearrangement joins TRBV7-3 to TRBJ2-1, with TRBD2 identical over 9 bases. The J segment lost 8 bases and the V segment lost 3 bases, leaving 8 bases of the junction unmatched. Germline V CDR1 and CDR2: SGHTA, FQGTGA. The CDR3 is 15 residues long. CDR3 residues: CASSLWAGGLYEQFF. The CDR3 DNA reads TGTGCCAGCAGCTTGTGGGCGGGGGGGCTATATGAGCAGTTCTTC.

The V and J genes are TRBV5-1 and TRBJ1-2, with no clear D. The V gene lost 4 bases and the J gene lost 4 bases, with 14 bases spanning the gap. CDR1 SGHRS and CDR2 YFSETQ come from the germline V gene. The CDR3 runs 14 residues. The CDR3 region has the DNA TGCGCCAGCAGCCCACAGAAAGGGAGCTATGGCTACACCTTC. Protein product: CASSPQKGSYGYTF.

V gene TRBV27 combines with J gene TRBJ1-1, with D perhaps matching TRBD1 (6 bases). The germline CDR1 and CDR2 sequences are MNHEY and SMNVEV (reference sequence). V lost 5 bases and J lost 0, with 13 bases in between. The CDR3 is 15 amino acids. This CDR3 is CASSELQGLNTEAFF. DNA of the CDR3: TGTGCCAGCAGTGAACTACAGGGATTGAACACTGAAGCTTTCTTT.

The CDR3 spells CSVGTGLGETQYF. Written as DNA, the CDR3 is TGCAGCGTCGGGACAGGACTTGGGGAGACCCAGTACTTC. The chain combines TRBV29-1 with TRBJ2-5; 8 bases match TRBD1. The CDR3 is 13 amino acids. The germline CDR1 and CDR2 sequences are SQVTM and ANQGSEA. The J segment lost 5 bases and the V segment lost 6 bases, leaving 8 bases of the junction unmatched.

Concerning this clone itself: This sample also contains other DNA sequences that code for the same CDR3. V and J are TRBV9 and TRBJ2-1; D gene unclear. Germline V gene data show CDR1 as SGDLS and CDR2 as YYNGEE. CDR3 length: 12 amino acids. The V end lost 0 bases, the J end lost 6 bases, and 4 bases lay between the germline ends. CDR3 sequence: CASSVVANEQFF. CDR3 coding DNA: TGTGCCAGCAGCGTAGTAGCCAATGAGCAGTTCTTC. Full variable domain (missing parts from reference TRBV9 and TRBJ2-1): DSGVTQTPKHLITATGQRVTLRCSPRSGDLSVYWYQQSLDQGLQFLIQYYNGEERAKGNILERFSAQQFPDLHSELNLSSLELGDSALYFCASSVVANEQFFGPGTRLTVL.

The chain links TRBV27 to TRBJ2-3; 8 bases match TRBD2. J was trimmed by 1 base and V by 2 bases; bases with no gene match: 2. Germline V gene data show CDR1 as MNHEY and CDR2 as SMNVEV (reference sequence). This CDR3 region has 15 residues. CDR3 amino acids: CASSLVLAGTDTQYF. CDR3 DNA sequence: TGTGCCAGCAGTTTAGTACTAGCGGGCACAGATACGCAGTATTTT.

This rearrangement joins TRBV4-1 to TRBJ2-5; perhaps TRBD1 as D (5 bases). The germline V gene has CDR1 MGHRA and CDR2 YSYEKL. The CDR3 runs to 14 residues. Trimming pared 4 bases from V and 2 bases from J, leaving 11 bases between. The CDR3 DNA is TGCGCCAGCAGCCTATACCCAGGGCAAGAGACCCAGTACTTC. Amino acid sequence: CASSLYPGQETQYF.

The gene calls are TRBV11-3 and TRBJ1-1; 8 bases line up with TRBD1. The CDR3 is 15 residues long. Looked up from germline, CDR1 is SGHNT and CDR2 is YENEEA. The V and J ends lost 4 bases and 1 base, in that order; junction bases with no gene match: 5. The CDR3 sequence is CASSSRQGQNTEAFF. The DNA of the CDR3 is TGTGCCAGCAGCTCTCGACAGGGGCAGAACACTGAAGCTTTCTTT.

This clone was recorded a few times. This sequence joins TRBV7-9 and TRBJ1-1; D gene unclear. CDR3 size: 12 residues. Germline V gene lookup returns CDR1 SEHNR and CDR2 FQNEAQ (reference sequence). Trimming cost V 1 base and J 9 bases, with 9 bases left between them. The CDR3 reads CASSLGIQKAFF. As DNA, the CDR3 is TGTGCCAGCAGCTTAGGGATACAGAAAGCTTTCTTT.

The V and J genes are TRBV27 and TRBJ2-7; 11 positions match TRBD2. The CDR3 runs 15 residues. V lost 2 bases, J lost 4 bases, and 4 bases stayed unmatched. CDR1 and CDR2 from the germline V gene are MNHEY and SMNVEV (reference sequence). The CDR3 sequence is CASSLRLAGGYEQYF. Written as DNA, the CDR3 is TGTGCCAGCAGTTTAAGGCTAGCGGGAGGATACGAGCAGTACTTC.

The V call is TRBV9, the J call TRBJ1-1; TRBD1 might be the D (6 bases). Per the germline V gene, CDR1 is SGDLS and CDR2 is YYNGEE. The CDR3 runs to 13 residues. Trimming shortened V by 4 bases and J by 7 bases, and 14 bases separated the two germline ends. The CDR3 DNA sequence: TGTGCCAGCAGCTTCCAGGGGTATGGTGAAGCTTTCTTT. Its translation: CASSFQGYGEAFF.

J is TRBJ1-4 and V is TRBV5-8; 9 nucleotides align to TRBD1. The V gene's germline CDR1 is SGHTS and CDR2 YDEGEE. The CDR3 runs to 15 residues. V shed 5 bases and J 6 bases; nucleotides not matched to a gene: 8. The CDR3 DNA is TGTGCCAGCAGACCGTACCGGACAGGGGATGAAAAACTGTTTTTT. Protein: CASRPYRTGDEKLFF.

The V call is TRBV6-1, the J call TRBJ1-1; weak D call: TRBD1 (6 bases). V dropped 3 bases and J dropped 8 bases, with 7 bases sitting between them. The CDR3 runs 11 residues. CDR1 is MNHNS and CDR2 is SASEGT in the germline V gene. The CDR3 bases are TGTGCCAGCAGTGACGGACAGGAAGCTTTCTTT. Its translation is CASSDGQEAFF.

The V gene is TRBV2, the J gene TRBJ2-7; 7 bases agree with TRBD2. V lost 6 bases to trimming and J lost 7 bases; unmatched junction nucleotides: 12. The germline gives CDR1 SNHLY, CDR2 FYNNEI. This CDR3 region has 14 residues. The CDR3 protein is CASRIRGVLYEQYF. The CDR3, as DNA: TGTGCCAGCAGGATCCGGGGGGTCCTTTATGAGCAGTACTTC. The variable domain in full, completed from reference TRBV2 and TRBJ2-7, reads EPEVTQTPSHQVTQMGQEVILRCVPISNHLYFYWYRQILGQKVEFLVSFYNNEISEKSEIFDDQFSVERPDGSNFTLKIRSTKLEDSAMYFCASRIRGVLYEQYFGPGTRLTVT.

This clone has a handful of counts. The genes are TRBV13 and TRBJ1-2; D not resolved. From germline, CDR1 is PRHDT and CDR2 FYEKMQ (reference sequence). CDR3 size: 12 residues. The V end was cut by 4 bases, the J end by 3 bases, with 6 bases between. Here the CDR3 reads CASSSDYYGYTF. CDR3 DNA: TGTGCCAGCAGCTCGGACTACTATGGCTACACCTTC.

This clone has just a few counts. The chain links TRBV30 to TRBJ2-6; D uncertain. Trimming left V 4 bases short and J 0 bases short, with 10 bases between. CDR1 and CDR2 from the germline V gene are GTSNPN and SVGIG (reference sequence). This CDR3 is 15 amino acids long. The CDR3 loop is CAWNLQSSGANVLTF. CDR3 DNA sequence: TGTGCCTGGAATCTACAGAGCTCTGGGGCCAACGTCCTGACTTTC.

The chain has TRBV5-1 and TRBJ2-6, with D perhaps matching TRBD1 (5 bases). The CDR3 has 16 residues. CDR1 is SGHRS and CDR2 is YFSETQ in the germline V gene. Trimming left V 5 bases short and J 0 bases short, with 12 bases between. This chain's CDR3 is CASRPDSYSGANVLTF. The CDR3 DNA reads TGCGCCAGCAGACCCGACAGCTACTCTGGGGCCAACGTCCTGACTTTC.

The chain has TRBV28 and TRBJ1-1, with 9 bases aligning to TRBD1. The CDR3 is made up of 15 amino acids. Trimming cost V 2 bases and J 4 bases; bases outside gene matches: 5. Germline lookup yields CDR1 MDHEN and CDR2 SYDVKM. CDR3: CASSLNRGQSTEAFF. CDR3 in DNA: TGTGCCAGCAGTTTAAACAGGGGGCAGAGCACTGAAGCTTTCTTT.

The chain carries TRBV11-2 and TRBJ1-1, with D possibly matching TRBD1 (6 bases). CDR3 length: 15 residues. CDR1 SGHAT and CDR2 FQNNGV come from the germline V gene. Deletions cut 7 bases from V and 4 bases from J, with 19 bases between. The CDR3 spells CASTTRGTGSTEAFF. As DNA, the CDR3 is TGTGCCAGCACCACCCGGGGTACAGGGAGCACTGAAGCTTTCTTT.

This sequence joins TRBV7-9 and TRBJ1-5; unclear D gene. CDR1 is SEHNR and CDR2 is FQNEAQ in the germline V gene (reference sequence). V lost 3 bases and J 3 bases, leaving 6 bases between the germline ends. This CDR3 has 13 residues. CDR3 amino acids: CASSLTYNQPQHF. The DNA for the CDR3 is TGTGCCAGCAGCTTGACATACAATCAGCCCCAGCATTTT.

V is TRBV7-9 and J is TRBJ1-2; D gene uncertain. The CDR3 extends over 17 amino acids. Trimming removed 0 bases at V and 4 bases at J, with 18 bases between. Germline lookup yields CDR1 SEHNR and CDR2 FQNEAQ (reference sequence). In DNA form, the CDR3 reads TGTGCCAGCAGCTTAGCTTACGGCATCCAGGCCATCTATGGCTACACCTTC. Translating it yields CASSLAYGIQAIYGYTF.

The rearrangement joins TRBV9 to TRBJ1-3; 7 nucleotides match TRBD1. After removal of 4 bases from V and 0 bases from J, the junction contained 4 bases not matched to a gene. The CDR3 is 15 residues long. Germline loops: CDR1 SGDLS, CDR2 YYNGEE. CDR3: CASSPGQLSGNTIYF. The DNA for the CDR3 is TGTGCCAGCAGCCCGGGACAGCTCTCTGGAAACACCATATATTTT.

This chain links TRBV2 with TRBJ1-3; 9 bases fit TRBD1. The germline V gene encodes CDR1 SNHLY and CDR2 FYNNEI. The CDR3 contains 15 residues. V gave up 8 bases and J gave up 1 base; unmatched junction bases: 6. The CDR3 region has the DNA TGTGCCAGCGGGGGACAGGGTGGTTCTGGAAACACCATATATTTT. This encodes CASGGQGGSGNTIYF.